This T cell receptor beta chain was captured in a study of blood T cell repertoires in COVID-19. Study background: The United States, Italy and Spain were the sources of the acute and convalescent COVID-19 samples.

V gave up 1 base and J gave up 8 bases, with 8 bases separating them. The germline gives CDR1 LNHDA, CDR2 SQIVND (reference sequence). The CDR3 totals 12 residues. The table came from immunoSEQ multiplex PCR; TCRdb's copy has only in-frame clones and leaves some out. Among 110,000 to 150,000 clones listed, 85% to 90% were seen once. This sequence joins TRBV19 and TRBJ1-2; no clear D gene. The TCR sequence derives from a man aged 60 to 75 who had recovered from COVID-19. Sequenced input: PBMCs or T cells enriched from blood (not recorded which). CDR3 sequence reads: CASSIAGVGYTF. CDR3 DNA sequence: TGTGCCAGTAGTATAGCCGGGGTCGGCTACACCTTC.